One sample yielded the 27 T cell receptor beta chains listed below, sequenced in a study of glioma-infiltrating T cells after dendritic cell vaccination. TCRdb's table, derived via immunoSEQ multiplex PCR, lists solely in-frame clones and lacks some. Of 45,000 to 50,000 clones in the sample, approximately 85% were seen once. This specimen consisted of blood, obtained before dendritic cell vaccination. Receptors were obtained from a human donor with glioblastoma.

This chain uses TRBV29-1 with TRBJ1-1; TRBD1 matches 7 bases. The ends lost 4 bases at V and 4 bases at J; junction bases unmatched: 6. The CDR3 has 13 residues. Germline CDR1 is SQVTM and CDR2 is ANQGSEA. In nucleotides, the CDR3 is TGCAGCGTTGTGACAGGGTATGTCACTGAAGCTTTCTTT. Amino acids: CSVVTGYVTEAFF.

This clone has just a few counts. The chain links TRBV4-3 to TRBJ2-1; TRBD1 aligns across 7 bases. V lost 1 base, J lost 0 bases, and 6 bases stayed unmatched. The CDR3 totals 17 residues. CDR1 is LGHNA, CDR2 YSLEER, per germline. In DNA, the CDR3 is TGCGCCAGCAGCCAAGGCTATCGGGACAGCTCCTACAATGAGCAGTTCTTC. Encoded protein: CASSQGYRDSSYNEQFF.

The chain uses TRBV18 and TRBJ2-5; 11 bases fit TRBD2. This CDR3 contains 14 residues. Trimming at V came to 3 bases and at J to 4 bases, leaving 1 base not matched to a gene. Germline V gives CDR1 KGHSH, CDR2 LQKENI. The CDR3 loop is CASSPTSGGETQYF. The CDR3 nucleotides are TGTGCCAGCTCACCCACTAGCGGGGGAGAGACCCAGTACTTC.

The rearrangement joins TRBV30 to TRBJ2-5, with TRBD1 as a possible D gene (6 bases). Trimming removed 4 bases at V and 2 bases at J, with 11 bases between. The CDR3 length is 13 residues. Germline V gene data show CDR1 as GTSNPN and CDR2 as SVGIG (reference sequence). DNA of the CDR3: TGTGCCTGGACAGGGGTTGGTCAAGAGACCCAGTACTTC. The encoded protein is CAWTGVGQETQYF.

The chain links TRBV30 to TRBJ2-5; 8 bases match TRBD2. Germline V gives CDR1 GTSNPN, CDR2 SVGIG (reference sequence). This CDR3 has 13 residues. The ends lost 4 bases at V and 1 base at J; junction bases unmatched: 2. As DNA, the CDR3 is TGTGCCTGGACTAGCGGGTCCCAAGAGACCCAGTACTTC. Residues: CAWTSGSQETQYF.

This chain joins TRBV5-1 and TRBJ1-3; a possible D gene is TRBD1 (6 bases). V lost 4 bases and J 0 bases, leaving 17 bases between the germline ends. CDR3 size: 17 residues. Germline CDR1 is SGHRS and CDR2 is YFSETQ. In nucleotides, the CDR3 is TGCGCCAGCAGCCCTTGGGGGCAGGGAAACTCTGGAAACACCATATATTTT. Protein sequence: CASSPWGQGNSGNTIYF.

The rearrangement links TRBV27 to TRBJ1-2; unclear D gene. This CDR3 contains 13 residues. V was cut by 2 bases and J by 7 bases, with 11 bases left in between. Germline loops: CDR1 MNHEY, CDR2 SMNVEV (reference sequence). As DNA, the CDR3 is TGTGCCAGCAGTTTAACGCAGGCCGGTGGCTACACCTTC. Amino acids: CASSLTQAGGYTF.

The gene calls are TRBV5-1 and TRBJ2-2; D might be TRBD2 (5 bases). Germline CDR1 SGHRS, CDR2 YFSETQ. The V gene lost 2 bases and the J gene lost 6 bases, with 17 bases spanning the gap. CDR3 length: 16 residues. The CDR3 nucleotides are TGCGCCAGCAGCTTCCGAGGGAGCGGCAGCGCCGGGGAGCTGTTTTTT. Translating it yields CASSFRGSGSAGELFF.

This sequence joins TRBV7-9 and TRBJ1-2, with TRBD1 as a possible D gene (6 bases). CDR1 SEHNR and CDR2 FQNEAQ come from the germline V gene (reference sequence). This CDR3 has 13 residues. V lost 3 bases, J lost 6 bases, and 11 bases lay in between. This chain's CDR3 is CASSLLGADGYTF. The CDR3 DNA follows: TGTGCCAGCAGCTTGCTGGGGGCCGATGGCTACACCTTC.

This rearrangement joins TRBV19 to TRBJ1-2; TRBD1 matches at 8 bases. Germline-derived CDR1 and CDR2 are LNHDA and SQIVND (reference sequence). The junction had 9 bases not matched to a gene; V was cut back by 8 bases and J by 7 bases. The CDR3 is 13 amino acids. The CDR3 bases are TGTGCCAGTTTCCCAGGGGGCTCTCTTGGCTACACCTTC. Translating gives CASFPGGSLGYTF.

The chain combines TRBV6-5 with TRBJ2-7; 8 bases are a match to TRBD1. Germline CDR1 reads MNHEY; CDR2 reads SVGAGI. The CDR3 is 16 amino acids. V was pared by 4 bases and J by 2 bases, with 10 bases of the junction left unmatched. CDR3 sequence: CASSSDLWTGTYEQYF. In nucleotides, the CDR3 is TGTGCCAGCAGTTCCGACCTCTGGACAGGGACCTACGAGCAGTACTTC.

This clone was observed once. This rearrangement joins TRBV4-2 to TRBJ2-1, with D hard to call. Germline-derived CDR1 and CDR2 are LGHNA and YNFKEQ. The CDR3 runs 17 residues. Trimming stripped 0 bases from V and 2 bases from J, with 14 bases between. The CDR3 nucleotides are TGTGCCAGCAGCCAAGACGGCGGCGCAAGTACCTACAATGAGCAGTTCTTC. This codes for CASSQDGGASTYNEQFF.

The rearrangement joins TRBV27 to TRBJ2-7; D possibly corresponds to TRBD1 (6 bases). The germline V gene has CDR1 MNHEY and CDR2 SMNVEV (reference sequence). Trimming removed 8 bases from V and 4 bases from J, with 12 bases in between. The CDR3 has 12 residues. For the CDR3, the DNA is TGTGCCAGCGGATACAGGGCATACGAGCAGTACTTC. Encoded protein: CASGYRAYEQYF.

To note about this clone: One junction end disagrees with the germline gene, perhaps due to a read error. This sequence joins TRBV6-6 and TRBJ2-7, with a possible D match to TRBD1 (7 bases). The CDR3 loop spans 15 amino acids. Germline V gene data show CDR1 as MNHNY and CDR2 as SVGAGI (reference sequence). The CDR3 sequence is CASSSLQGGAYEKYF. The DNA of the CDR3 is TGTGCCAGCAGTTCCTTGCAGGGGGGTGCCTACGAGAAGTACTTC.

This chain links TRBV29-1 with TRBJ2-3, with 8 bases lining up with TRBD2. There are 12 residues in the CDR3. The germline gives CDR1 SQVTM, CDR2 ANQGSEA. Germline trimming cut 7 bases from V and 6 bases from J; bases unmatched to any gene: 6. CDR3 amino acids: CSGERGSDTQYF. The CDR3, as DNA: TGCAGCGGGGAGCGGGGGTCCGATACGCAGTATTTT.

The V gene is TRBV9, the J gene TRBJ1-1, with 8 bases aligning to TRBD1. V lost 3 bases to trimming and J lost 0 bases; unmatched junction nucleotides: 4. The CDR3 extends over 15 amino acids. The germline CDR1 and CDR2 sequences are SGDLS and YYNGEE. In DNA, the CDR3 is TGTGCCAGCAGCGCTAGGGACAGGTTGAACACTGAAGCTTTCTTT. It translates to CASSARDRLNTEAFF.

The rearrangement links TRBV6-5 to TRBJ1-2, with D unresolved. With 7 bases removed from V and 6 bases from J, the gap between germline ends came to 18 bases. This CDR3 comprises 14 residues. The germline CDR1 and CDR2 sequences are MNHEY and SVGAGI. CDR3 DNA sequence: TGTGCCAGCAATTTTGCCGGGTCGCGGGATGGCTACACCTTC. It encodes CASNFAGSRDGYTF.

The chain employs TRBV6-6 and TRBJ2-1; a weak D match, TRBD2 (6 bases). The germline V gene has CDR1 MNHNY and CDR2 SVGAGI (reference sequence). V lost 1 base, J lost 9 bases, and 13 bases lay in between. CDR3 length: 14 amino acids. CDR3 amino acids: CASSYYATGVEQFF. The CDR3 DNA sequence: TGTGCCAGCAGTTACTACGCAACGGGAGTTGAGCAGTTCTTC.

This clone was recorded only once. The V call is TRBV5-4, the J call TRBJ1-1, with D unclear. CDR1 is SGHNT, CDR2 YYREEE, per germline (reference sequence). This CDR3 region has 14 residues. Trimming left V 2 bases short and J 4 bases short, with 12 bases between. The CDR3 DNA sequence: TGTGCCAGCAGCTTAGAACTGTCTACCACTGAAGCTTTCTTT. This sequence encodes CASSLELSTTEAFF. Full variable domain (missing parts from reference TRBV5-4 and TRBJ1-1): ETGVTQSPTHLIKTRGQQVTLRCSSQSGHNTVSWYQQALGQGPQFIFQYYREEENGRGNFPPRFSGLQFPNYSSELNVNALELDDSALYLCASSLELSTTEAFFGQGTRLTVV.

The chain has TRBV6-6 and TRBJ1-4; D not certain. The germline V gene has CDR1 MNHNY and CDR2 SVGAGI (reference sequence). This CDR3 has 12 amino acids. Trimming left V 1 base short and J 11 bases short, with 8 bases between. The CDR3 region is CASSYYSDKLFF. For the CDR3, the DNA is TGTGCCAGCAGTTACTATAGCGATAAACTGTTTTTT.

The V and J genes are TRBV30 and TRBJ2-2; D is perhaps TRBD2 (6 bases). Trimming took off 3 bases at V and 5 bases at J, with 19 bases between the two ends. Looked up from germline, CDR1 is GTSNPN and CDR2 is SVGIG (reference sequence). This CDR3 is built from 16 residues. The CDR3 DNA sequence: TGTGCCTGGAGGGGGAGGCGGGACTTCTCAACCGGGGAGCTGTTTTTT. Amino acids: CAWRGRRDFSTGELFF. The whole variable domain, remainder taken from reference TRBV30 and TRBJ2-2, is SQTIHQWPATLVQPVGSPLSLECTVEGTSNPNLYWYRQAAGRGLQLLFYSVGIGQISSEVPQNLSASRPQDRQFILSSKKLLLSDSGFYLCAWRGRRDFSTGELFFGEGSRLTVL.

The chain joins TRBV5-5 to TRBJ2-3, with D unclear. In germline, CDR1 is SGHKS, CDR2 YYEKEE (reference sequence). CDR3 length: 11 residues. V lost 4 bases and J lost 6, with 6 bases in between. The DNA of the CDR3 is TGTGCCAGCAGCCCGTTTGATACGCAGTATTTT. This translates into CASSPFDTQYF.

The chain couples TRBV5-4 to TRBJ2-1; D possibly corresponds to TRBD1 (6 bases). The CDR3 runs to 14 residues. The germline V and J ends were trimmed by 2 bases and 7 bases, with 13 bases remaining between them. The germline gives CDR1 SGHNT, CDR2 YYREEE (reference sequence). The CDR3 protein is CASSFPGGANEQFF. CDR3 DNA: TGTGCCAGCAGCTTCCCTGGGGGCGCAAATGAGCAGTTCTTC.

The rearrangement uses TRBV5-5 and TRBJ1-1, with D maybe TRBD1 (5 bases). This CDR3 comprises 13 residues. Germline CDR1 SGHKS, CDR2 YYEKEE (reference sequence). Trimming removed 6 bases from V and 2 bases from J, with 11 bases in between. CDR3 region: CASKFTGNTEAFF. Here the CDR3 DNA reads TGTGCCAGCAAATTCACAGGTAACACTGAAGCTTTCTTT.

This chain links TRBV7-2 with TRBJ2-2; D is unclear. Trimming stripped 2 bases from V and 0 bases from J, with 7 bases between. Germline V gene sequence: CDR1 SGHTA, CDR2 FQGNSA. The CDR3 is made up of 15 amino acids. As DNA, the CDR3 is TGTGCCAGCAGCTTACTACGGTCGAACACCGGGGAGCTGTTTTTT. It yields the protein CASSLLRSNTGELFF.

CDR3 loop: CAWSPLGAANEKLFF. CDR3 nucleotides: TGTGCCTGGAGTCCACTGGGGGCCGCTAATGAAAAACTGTTTTTT. The rearrangement uses TRBV30 and TRBJ1-4, with a possible D match to TRBD1 (6 bases). This CDR3 region has 15 residues. Per the germline V gene, CDR1 is GTSNPN and CDR2 is SVGIG (reference sequence). Trimming pared 2 bases from V and 3 bases from J, leaving 13 bases between.

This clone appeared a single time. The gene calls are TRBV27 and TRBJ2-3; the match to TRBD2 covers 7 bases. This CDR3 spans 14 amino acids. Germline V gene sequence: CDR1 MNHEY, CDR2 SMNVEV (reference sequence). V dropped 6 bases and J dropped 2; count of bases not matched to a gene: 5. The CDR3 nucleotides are TGTGCCAGCAGGTCACTAGCGAACACAGATACGCAGTATTTT. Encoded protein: CASRSLANTDTQYF.